This is a list of T cell receptor beta chains from one sample in a study of cytomegalovirus exposure and HLA in healthy donors. Clones were read by immunoSEQ multiplex PCR, and TCRdb kept only the in-frame ones, dropping some. The table shows roughly 140,000 clones, with 75% to 85% occurring only once. The sample was PBMCs. The source of these receptors is a woman aged 18-29 years in good health and CMV-seropositive. Each CDR3 is given with its conserved first and last residue.

TRBV4-1	TRBJ1-2	CASSAAGGVAYGYTF
TRBV5-6	TRBJ1-1	CASSLSGQGMVHTEAFF
TRBV19	TRBJ2-1	CATAPASGEQFF
TRBV29-1	TRBJ2-7	CSVWRSGQQDEQYF
TRBV7-2	TRBJ1-1	CASSNNRGRTEAFF
TRBV5-1	TRBJ2-2	CASSLLGHQNTGELFF
TRBV4-1	TRBJ1-6	CASSQSDRGNSPLHF
TRBV19	TRBJ2-1	CASTWAGDYNEQFF
TRBV19	TRBJ2-5	CASSIDGGSETQYF
TRBV5-1	TRBJ2-2	CASSLSGAENTGELFF
TRBV5-1	TRBJ2-7	CASSLFNGAYEQYF
TRBV2	TRBJ1-4	CASSRETATNEKLFF
TRBV7-2	TRBJ2-3	CASSMGLATDTQYF
TRBV6-5	TRBJ2-5	CASSRGWETQYF
TRBV6-5	TRBJ1-4	CASSYGGVPTNEKLFF
TRBV5-1	TRBJ2-7	CASSLDTGTQYYEQYF
TRBV5-1	TRBJ2-4	CASSPLGGMGAKNIQYF
TRBV30	TRBJ1-2	CAWSPVFGGYTF
TRBV6-1	NA	CASSYGQGAYEQYF
TRBV6-6	TRBJ2-6	CASSLQSSGANVPTF
TRBV4-1	TRBJ1-1	CASSPVGQGDTEAFF
TRBV6-5	TRBJ1-1	CASSYATGLETEAFF
TRBV7-2	TRBJ2-5	CASSLVGQGATQYF
TRBV6-1	TRBJ1-2	CASSGLGQNYGYTF
TRBV19	TRBJ2-3	CASSIREADTQYF
TRBV28	TRBJ1-1	CASRSGWEAFEAFF
TRBV5-1	TRBJ2-7	CASSVSGQYYEQYF
TRBV7-9	TRBJ1-1	CASSLAGGASAFF
TRBV7-6	TRBJ1-3	CASSFGYGNTIYF
TRBV18	TRBJ1-1	CASSPMTGTTEAFF
TRBV28	TRBJ2-7	CAGADRGRYEQYF
TRBV2	TRBJ1-1	CASRVGVTEAFF
TRBV18	TRBJ1-2	CASSPNRGQDYGYTF
TRBV2	TRBJ1-2	CASSELTGGVYGYTF
TRBV19	NA	CASSRGLVAEQYF
TRBV5-6	TRBJ1-3	CASSLAAGSGNTIYF
TRBV30	TRBJ1-1	CAWSWGGNTEAFF
TRBV6-5	TRBJ2-3	CASTSGGRSTDTQYF
TRBV19	TRBJ2-3	CASSISIADTQYF
TRBV6-6	TRBJ1-2	CASSNQQNYGYTF
TRBV7-9	TRBJ2-1	CASSLGGAGIEQFF
TRBV4-1	TRBJ1-1	CASRQGQGNTEAFF
TRBV5-5	TRBJ2-7	CASSLASPRNEQYF
TRBV6-6	TRBJ2-2	CASSTTGFTGELFF
TRBV2	TRBJ1-6	CASSVQGRNSPLHF
TRBV19	TRBJ1-6	CASSTLEGQSPLHF
TRBV6-5	TRBJ1-6	CASSYQGQGVSPLHF
TRBV6-1	TRBJ2-1	CASTASLDYNEQFF
TRBV6-1	TRBJ2-1	CASSPLAGGSNEQFF